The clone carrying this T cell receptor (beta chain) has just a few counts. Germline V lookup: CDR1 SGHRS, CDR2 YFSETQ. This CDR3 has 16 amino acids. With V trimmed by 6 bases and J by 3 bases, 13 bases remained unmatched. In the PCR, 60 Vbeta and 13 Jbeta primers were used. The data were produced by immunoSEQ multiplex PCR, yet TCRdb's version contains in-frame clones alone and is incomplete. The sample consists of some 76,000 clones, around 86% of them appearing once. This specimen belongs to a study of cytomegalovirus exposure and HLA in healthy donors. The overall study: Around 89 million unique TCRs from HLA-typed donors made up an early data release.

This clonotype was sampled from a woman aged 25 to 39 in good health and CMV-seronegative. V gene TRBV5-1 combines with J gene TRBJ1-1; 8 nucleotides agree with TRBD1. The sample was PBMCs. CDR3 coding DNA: TGCGCCAGCACCAAACACCCCGGACAGGGAGACACTGAAGCTTTCTTT. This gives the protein CASTKHPGQGDTEAFF.